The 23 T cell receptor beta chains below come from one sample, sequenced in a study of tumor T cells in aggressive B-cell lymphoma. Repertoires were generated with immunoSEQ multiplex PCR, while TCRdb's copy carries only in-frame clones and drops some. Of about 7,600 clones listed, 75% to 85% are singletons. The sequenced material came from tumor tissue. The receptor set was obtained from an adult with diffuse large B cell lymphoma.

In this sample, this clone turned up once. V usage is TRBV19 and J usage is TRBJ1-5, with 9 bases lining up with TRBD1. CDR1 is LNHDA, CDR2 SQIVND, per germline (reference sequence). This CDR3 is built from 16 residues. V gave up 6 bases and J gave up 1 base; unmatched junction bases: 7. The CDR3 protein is CASRTEQGASNQPQHF. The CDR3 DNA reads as TGTGCCAGTAGGACCGAACAGGGGGCGAGCAATCAGCCCCAGCATTTT.

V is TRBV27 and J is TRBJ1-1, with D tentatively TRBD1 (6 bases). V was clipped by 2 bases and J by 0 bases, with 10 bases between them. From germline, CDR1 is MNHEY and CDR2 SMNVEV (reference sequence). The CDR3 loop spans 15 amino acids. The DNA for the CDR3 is TGTGCCAGCAGTTTAGTGAAGGGGGTGAACACTGAAGCTTTCTTT. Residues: CASSLVKGVNTEAFF.

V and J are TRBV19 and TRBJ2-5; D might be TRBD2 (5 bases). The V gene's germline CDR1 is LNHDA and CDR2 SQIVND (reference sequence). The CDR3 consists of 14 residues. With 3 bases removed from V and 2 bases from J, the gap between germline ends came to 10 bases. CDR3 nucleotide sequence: TGTGCCAGTAGTATTACGGGGAATCAAGAGACCCAGTACTTC. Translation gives CASSITGNQETQYF.

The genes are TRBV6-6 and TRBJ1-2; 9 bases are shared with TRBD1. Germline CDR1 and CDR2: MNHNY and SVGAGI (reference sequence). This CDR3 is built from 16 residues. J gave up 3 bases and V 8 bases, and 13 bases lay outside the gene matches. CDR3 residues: CASSPKRDRADYGYTF. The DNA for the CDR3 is TGTGCCAGCTCCCCCAAGAGGGACAGGGCGGACTATGGCTACACCTTC.

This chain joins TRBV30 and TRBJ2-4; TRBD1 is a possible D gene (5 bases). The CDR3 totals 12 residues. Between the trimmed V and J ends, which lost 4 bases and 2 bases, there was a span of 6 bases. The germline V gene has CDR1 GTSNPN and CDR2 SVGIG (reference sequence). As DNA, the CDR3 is TGTGCCTGGACAGGGACCAAAAACATTCAGTACTTC. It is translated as CAWTGTKNIQYF.

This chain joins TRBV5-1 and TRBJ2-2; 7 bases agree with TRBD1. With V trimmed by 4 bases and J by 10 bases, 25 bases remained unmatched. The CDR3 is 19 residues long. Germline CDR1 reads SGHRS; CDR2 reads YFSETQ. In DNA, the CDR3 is TGCGCCAGCAGCCCGGAAGGTCGAACGGGCAGGGGGACGGTTGAGGAGCTGTTTTTT. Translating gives CASSPEGRTGRGTVEELFF.

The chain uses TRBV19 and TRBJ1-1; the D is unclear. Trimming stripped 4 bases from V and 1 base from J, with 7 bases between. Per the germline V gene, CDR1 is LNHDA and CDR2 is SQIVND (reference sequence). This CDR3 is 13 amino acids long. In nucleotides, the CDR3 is TGTGCCAGTAGTACAGCAGGGAACACTGAAGCTTTCTTT. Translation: CASSTAGNTEAFF.

The CDR3 loop reads CASSPSVRGPGYGYTF. CDR3 bases: TGTGCCAGTAGTCCTTCCGTTAGGGGGCCTGGCTATGGCTACACCTTC. The V gene is TRBV19, the J gene TRBJ1-2; 7 bases match TRBD1. The CDR3 contains 16 residues. Trimming removed 5 bases from V and 4 bases from J; junction bases left unmatched: 13. Germline CDR1 LNHDA, CDR2 SQIVND (reference sequence).

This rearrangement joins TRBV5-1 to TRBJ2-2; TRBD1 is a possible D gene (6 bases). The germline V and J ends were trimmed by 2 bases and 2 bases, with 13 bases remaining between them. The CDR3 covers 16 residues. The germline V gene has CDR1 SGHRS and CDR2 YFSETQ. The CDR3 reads CASSFYGTPNTGELFF. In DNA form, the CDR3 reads TGCGCCAGCAGCTTTTATGGGACACCTAACACCGGGGAGCTGTTTTTT.

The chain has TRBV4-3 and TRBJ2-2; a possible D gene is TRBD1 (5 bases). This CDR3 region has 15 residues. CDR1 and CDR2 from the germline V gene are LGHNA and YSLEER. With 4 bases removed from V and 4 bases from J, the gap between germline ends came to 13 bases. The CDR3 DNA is TGCGCCAGCAGCCTCGGTCCAAGGGGCACCGGGGAGCTGTTTTTT. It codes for CASSLGPRGTGELFF.

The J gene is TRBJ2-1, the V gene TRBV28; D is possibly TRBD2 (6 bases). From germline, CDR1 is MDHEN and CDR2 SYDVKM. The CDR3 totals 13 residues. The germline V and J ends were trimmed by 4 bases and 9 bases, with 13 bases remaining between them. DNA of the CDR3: TGTGCCAGCAGTTACGGGACGGGAGCTGAGCAGTTCTTC. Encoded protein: CASSYGTGAEQFF.

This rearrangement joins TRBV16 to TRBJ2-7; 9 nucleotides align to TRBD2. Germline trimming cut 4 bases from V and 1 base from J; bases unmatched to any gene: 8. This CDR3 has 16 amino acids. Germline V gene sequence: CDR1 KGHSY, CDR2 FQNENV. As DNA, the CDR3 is TGTGCCAGCAGCCCCGAGTGGAGCGGGAGGTCCTACGAGCAGTACTTC. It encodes CASSPEWSGRSYEQYF.

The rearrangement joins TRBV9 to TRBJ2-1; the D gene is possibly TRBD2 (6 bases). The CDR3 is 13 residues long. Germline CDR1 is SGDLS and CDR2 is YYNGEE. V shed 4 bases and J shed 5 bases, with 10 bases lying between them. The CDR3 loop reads CASSLGSHNEQFF. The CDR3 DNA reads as TGTGCCAGCAGCCTCGGGAGTCACAATGAGCAGTTCTTC.

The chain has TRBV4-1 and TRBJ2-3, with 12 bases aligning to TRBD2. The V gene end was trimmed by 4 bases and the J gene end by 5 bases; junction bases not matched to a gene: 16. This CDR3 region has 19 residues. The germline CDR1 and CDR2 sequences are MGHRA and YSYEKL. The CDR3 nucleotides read TGCGCCAGCAGCCTCCCACCTGATAAGGGGGGACTAGCGGGAGATACGCAGTATTTT. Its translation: CASSLPPDKGGLAGDTQYF.

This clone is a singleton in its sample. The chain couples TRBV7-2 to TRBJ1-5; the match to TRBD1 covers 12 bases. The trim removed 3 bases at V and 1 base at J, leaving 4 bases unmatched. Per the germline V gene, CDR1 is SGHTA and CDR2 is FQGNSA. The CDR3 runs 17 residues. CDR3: CASSFGTGGASNQPQHF. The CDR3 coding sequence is TGTGCCAGCAGCTTCGGGACAGGGGGCGCGAGCAATCAGCCCCAGCATTTT.

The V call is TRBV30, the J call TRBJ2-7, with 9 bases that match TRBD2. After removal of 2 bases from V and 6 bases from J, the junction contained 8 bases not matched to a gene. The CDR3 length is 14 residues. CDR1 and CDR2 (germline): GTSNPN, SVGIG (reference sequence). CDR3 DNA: TGTGCCTGGAGTCCCGGGACTAGCTGGGCCGAGCAGTACTTC. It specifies CAWSPGTSWAEQYF.

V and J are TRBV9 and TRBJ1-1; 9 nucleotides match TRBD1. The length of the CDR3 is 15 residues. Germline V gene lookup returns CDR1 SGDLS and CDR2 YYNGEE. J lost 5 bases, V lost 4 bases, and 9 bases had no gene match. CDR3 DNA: TGTGCCAGCAGCCCCGAACAGGGGGCGAGGACTGAAGCTTTCTTT. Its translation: CASSPEQGARTEAFF.

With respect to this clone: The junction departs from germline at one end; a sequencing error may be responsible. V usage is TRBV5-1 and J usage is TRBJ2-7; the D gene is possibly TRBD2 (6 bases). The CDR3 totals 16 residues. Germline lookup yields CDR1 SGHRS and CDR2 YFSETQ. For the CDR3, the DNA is TGCGCCAGCAGCCCAACTGGAGGGGCCCCTTCCTCCGAGCAGTACTTC. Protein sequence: CASSPTGGAPSSEQYF.

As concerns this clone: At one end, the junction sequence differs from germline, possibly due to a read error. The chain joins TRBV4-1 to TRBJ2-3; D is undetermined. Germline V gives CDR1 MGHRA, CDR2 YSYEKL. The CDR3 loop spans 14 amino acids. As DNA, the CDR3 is TGCGCCAGCAGCGAAGACCCAGGCGCAGATACGCAGTATTTT. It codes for CASSEDPGADTQYF.

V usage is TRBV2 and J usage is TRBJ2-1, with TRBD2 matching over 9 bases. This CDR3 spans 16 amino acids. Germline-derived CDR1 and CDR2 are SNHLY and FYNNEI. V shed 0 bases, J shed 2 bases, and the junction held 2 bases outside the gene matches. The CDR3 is CASSEAASGAYNEQFF. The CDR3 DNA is TGTGCCAGCAGTGAAGCAGCTAGCGGGGCCTACAATGAGCAGTTCTTC.

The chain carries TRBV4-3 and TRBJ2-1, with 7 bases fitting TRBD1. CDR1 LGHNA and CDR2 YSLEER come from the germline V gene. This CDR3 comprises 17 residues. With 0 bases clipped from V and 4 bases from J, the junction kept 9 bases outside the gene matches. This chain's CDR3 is CASSQDTWTGAYNEQFF. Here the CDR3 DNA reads TGCGCCAGCAGCCAAGATACATGGACAGGAGCTTACAATGAGCAGTTCTTC.

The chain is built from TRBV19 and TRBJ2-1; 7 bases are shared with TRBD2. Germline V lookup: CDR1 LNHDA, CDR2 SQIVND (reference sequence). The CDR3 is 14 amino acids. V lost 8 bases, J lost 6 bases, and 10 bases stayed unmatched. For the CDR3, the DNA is TGTGCCAGTCAGCCGGGGGGATTTGTCAATGAGCAGTTCTTC. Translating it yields CASQPGGFVNEQFF.

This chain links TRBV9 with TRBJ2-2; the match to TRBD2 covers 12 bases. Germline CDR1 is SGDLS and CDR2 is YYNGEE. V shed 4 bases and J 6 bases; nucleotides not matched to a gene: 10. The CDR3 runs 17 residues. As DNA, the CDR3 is TGTGCCAGCAGCCCGACCCCTAGCGGGGGGGCCGCCGGGGAGCTGTTTTTT. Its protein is CASSPTPSGGAAGELFF.